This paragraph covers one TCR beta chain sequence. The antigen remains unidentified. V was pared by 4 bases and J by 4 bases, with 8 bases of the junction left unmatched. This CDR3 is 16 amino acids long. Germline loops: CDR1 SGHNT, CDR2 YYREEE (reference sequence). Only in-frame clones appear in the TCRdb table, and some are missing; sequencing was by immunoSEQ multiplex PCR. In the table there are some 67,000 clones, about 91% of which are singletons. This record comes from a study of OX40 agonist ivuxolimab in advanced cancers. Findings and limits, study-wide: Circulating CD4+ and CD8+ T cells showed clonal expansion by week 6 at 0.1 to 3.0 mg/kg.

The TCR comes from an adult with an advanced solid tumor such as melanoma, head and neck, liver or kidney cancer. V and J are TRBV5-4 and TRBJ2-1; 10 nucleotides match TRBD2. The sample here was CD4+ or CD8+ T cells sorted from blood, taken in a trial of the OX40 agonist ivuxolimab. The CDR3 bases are TGTGCCAGCAGCCTGAGGACTAGCGGCGTTTACAATGAGCAGTTCTTC. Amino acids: CASSLRTSGVYNEQFF.